This passage covers 9 T cell receptor beta chains from one sample sequenced in a study of patients and donors after allogeneic stem cell transplantation. TCRdb used MiXCR to reprocess the RT-PCR reads, holding one entry per CDR3 protein. The sample holds around 25,000 distinct CDR3 sequences; 40% to 45% are singletons and the top ten take approximately 80%. The specimen was blood, either unsorted or a sorted T cell fraction (not recorded which). The source of these receptors is a human donor who was either an allogeneic HSCT recipient or a stem cell or donor lymphocyte infusion donor (not recorded which). It is not recorded whose cells these are; they may come from a transplant donor.

CDR3 region: CASSYRASYGYTF. Here the CDR3 DNA reads TGTGCCAGCAGTTACAGGGCTAGCTATGGCTACACCTTC. The chain links TRBV12-3 or TRBV12-4 to TRBJ1-2, with D possibly TRBD1 on 6 matching bases. Trimming shortened V by 4 bases and J by 4 bases, and 10 bases separated the two germline ends. This CDR3 region has 13 residues.

CDR3 sequence: CASSLAGQGLIYGYTF. The DNA of the CDR3 is TGTGCCAGCAGCTTGGCCGGTCAGGGGCTGATCTATGGCTACACCTTC. This sequence joins TRBV5-4 and TRBJ1-2; possible D gene TRBD1, 6 bases. This CDR3 spans 16 amino acids. V was clipped by 0 bases and J by 4 bases, with 16 bases between them. Per the germline V gene, CDR1 is SGHNT and CDR2 is YYREEE (reference sequence).

This clonotype was detected a few times. The gene calls are TRBV7-8 and TRBJ2-4, with a weak D call TRBD2 (5 bases). CDR3 length: 16 residues. CDR1 SGHVS and CDR2 FQNEAQ come from the germline V gene. Trimming took 1 base from V and 1 from J, leaving 11 bases between them. CDR3 coding DNA: TGTGCCAGCAGCTTAGGTGGACTGCGCGCCAAAAACATTCAGTACTTC. The encoded protein is CASSLGGLRAKNIQYF.

This clonotype was observed a few times. The gene calls are TRBV3-1 and TRBJ2-7; tentatively, D is TRBD1 (5 bases). Trimming took 1 base from V and 4 from J, leaving 8 bases between them. Germline CDR1 and CDR2: LGHDT and YNNKEL (reference sequence). This CDR3 is 13 amino acids long. DNA for the CDR3: TGTGCCAGCAGCCAAGGAAAGGGGTACGAGCAGTACTTC. It specifies CASSQGKGYEQYF.

This chain joins TRBV5-1 and TRBJ2-3; TRBD2 matches at 11 bases. CDR3 length: 17 amino acids. Looked up from germline, CDR1 is SGHRS and CDR2 is YFSETQ. Trimming took 4 bases from V and 2 from J; bases not matched to a gene: 9. In nucleotides, the CDR3 is TGCGCCAGCAGCCAGACTAGCGGGGCTACGGCCACAGATACGCAGTATTTT. Amino acids: CASSQTSGATATDTQYF.

V is TRBV4-2 and J is TRBJ2-2, with no clear D. This CDR3 contains 14 residues. CDR1 is LGHNA, CDR2 YNFKEQ, per germline. With 1 base removed from V and 6 bases from J, the gap between germline ends came to 9 bases. The CDR3 spells CASSQGASPGELFF. The CDR3 DNA follows: TGTGCCAGCAGCCAAGGGGCAAGTCCCGGGGAGCTGTTTTTT.

This clonotype was counted a few times. The CDR3 nucleotides read TGCGCCAGCAGGGATTGGATGAACACTGAAGCTTTCTTT. Translated: CASRDWMNTEAFF. The chain recombines TRBV5-1 with TRBJ1-1; D remains ambiguous. Trimming removed 5 bases from V and 0 bases from J, with 8 bases in between. Germline CDR1 reads SGHRS; CDR2 reads YFSETQ. This CDR3 is 13 amino acids long.

This clonotype was found a few times. The rearrangement uses TRBV7-9 and TRBJ1-2, with 11 positions matching TRBD1. The trim removed 5 bases at V and 6 bases at J, leaving 11 bases unmatched. CDR1 and CDR2 (germline): SEHNR, FQNEAQ (reference sequence). The CDR3 extends over 16 amino acids. The CDR3 DNA sequence: TGTGCCAGCAGCCCAGACCTGGGGACAGGGGGTCATGGCTACACCTTC. Translated: CASSPDLGTGGHGYTF.

This clonotype was counted at least ten times. The genes are TRBV5-1 and TRBJ1-1; no reliable D call. CDR3 size: 14 residues. Germline V gene data show CDR1 as SGHRS and CDR2 as YFSETQ. The germline V and J ends were trimmed by 2 bases and 1 base, with 9 bases remaining between them. CDR3 region: CASSLFAGNTEAFF. The DNA of the CDR3 is TGCGCCAGCAGCTTATTTGCAGGGAACACTGAAGCTTTCTTT.